One sample yielded the 23 T cell receptor beta chains listed below, sequenced in a study of CD8+ T cells in alopecia areata. cDNA prepared by RNA extraction and subsequent reverse transcription served as the template for sequencing. The method was immunoSEQ multiplex PCR; TCRdb's version includes in-frame clones alone and lacks a portion of them. Of about 150,000 clones listed, 62% were seen once; the top ten hold roughly a third. The source material was CD8+ T cells sorted from blood. The receptor set was obtained from a human donor in good health.

The chain is built from TRBV7-9 and TRBJ1-1; 9 bases match TRBD1. The CDR3 sequence is 15 residues long. Germline V gene lookup returns CDR1 SEHNR and CDR2 FQNEAQ (reference sequence). J lost 5 bases, V lost 1 base, and 5 bases had no gene match. CDR3 residues: CASSLGLGQGTEAFF. CDR3 in DNA: TGTGCCAGCAGCTTAGGTCTGGGACAGGGAACTGAAGCTTTCTTT.

For this clone: This CDR3 is also generated by other DNA sequences in the sample. This chain joins TRBV18 and TRBJ1-2; the D gene is possibly TRBD1 (5 bases). Germline CDR1 reads KGHSH; CDR2 reads LQKENI. CDR3 length: 12 residues. Between the trimmed V and J ends, which lost 3 bases and 6 bases, there was a span of 8 bases. The CDR3 here is CASSPGGDGYTF. The DNA for the CDR3 is TGTGCCAGCTCACCCGGAGGGGATGGCTACACCTTC. Together with reference TRBV18 and TRBJ1-2, the CDR3 gives the full variable domain: NAGVMQNPRHLVRRRGQEARLRCSPMKGHSHVYWYRQLPEEGLKFMVYLQKENIIDESGMPKERFSAEFPKEGPSILRIQQVVRGDSAAYFCASSPGGDGYTFGSGTRLTVV.

This chain uses TRBV27 with TRBJ2-2, with D perhaps TRBD2 (6 bases). The CDR3 extends over 14 amino acids. Germline values: CDR1 MNHEY, CDR2 SMNVEV (reference sequence). Trimming cost V 5 bases and J 4 bases, with 11 bases left between them. Here the CDR3 reads CASSQRASTGELFF. The CDR3, as DNA: TGTGCCAGCAGTCAGCGGGCGAGCACCGGGGAGCTGTTTTTT.

The table lists this clone with a few counts. V and J are TRBV29-1 and TRBJ2-3, with TRBD1 identical over 8 bases. The CDR3 extends over 16 amino acids. V gave up 4 bases and J gave up 2 bases; unmatched junction bases: 11. Germline V gene sequence: CDR1 SQVTM, CDR2 ANQGSEA. Written as DNA, the CDR3 is TGCAGCGTTGTTGGCGCGCGACAGGGGCACACAGATACGCAGTATTTT. Amino acids: CSVVGARQGHTDTQYF.

In this sample, this clone turned up a few times. The gene calls are TRBV7-9 and TRBJ2-5; unclear D gene. Germline V lookup: CDR1 SEHNR, CDR2 FQNEAQ (reference sequence). Trimming shortened V by 3 bases and J by 5 bases, and 4 bases separated the two germline ends. The CDR3 totals 11 residues. CDR3 nucleotide sequence: TGTGCCAGCAGCTTCGTGGAGACCCAGTACTTC. As protein: CASSFVETQYF.

The chain has TRBV30 and TRBJ2-7; the D gene is possibly TRBD1 (6 bases). Trimming took off 3 bases at V and 0 bases at J, with 12 bases between the two ends. From germline, CDR1 is GTSNPN and CDR2 SVGIG (reference sequence). This CDR3 comprises 14 residues. This CDR3 reads CAWSPGVGSYEQYF. The CDR3 DNA is TGTGCCTGGAGCCCAGGGGTCGGCTCCTACGAGCAGTACTTC.

Notes on this clone: The same CDR3 is also encoded by other DNA sequences in this sample. The V and J genes are TRBV5-1 and TRBJ2-7; D is uncertain. The V gene's germline CDR1 is SGHRS and CDR2 YFSETQ. The CDR3 loop spans 11 amino acids. V was cut by 5 bases and J by 3 bases, with 6 bases left in between. CDR3 protein: CASSSHYEQYF. CDR3 bases: TGCGCCAGCAGTTCACACTACGAGCAGTACTTC. Combining the CDR3 with reference TRBV5-1 and TRBJ2-7 gives the whole variable domain KAGVTQTPRYLIKTRGQQVTLSCSPISGHRSVSWYQQTPGQGLQFLFEYFSETQRNKGNFPGRFSGRQFSNSRSEMNVSTLELGDSALYLCASSSHYEQYFGPGTRLTVT.

V usage is TRBV29-1 and J usage is TRBJ2-7, with TRBD2 matching 9 bases. Looked up from germline, CDR1 is SQVTM and CDR2 is ANQGSEA. J lost 1 base, V lost 4 bases, and 2 bases had no gene match. CDR3 length: 13 amino acids. As DNA, the CDR3 is TGCAGCGTTGCTAGCGGGATTTCCTACGAGCAGTACTTC. It encodes CSVASGISYEQYF.

The V and J genes are TRBV9 and TRBJ2-7; TRBD2 aligns across 7 bases. CDR3 length: 15 amino acids. Germline assignment: CDR1 SGDLS and CDR2 YYNGEE. Unmatched junction bases numbered 9, after V lost 4 bases and J lost 2 bases. This CDR3 reads CASSPPGGSTYEQYF. The CDR3 DNA sequence: TGTGCCAGCAGCCCACCCGGCGGGAGTACCTACGAGCAGTACTTC.

This clone has just one count. The rearrangement links TRBV6-1 to TRBJ2-7, with 8 bases identical to TRBD1. The CDR3 runs to 14 residues. Germline CDR1 and CDR2: MNHNS and SASEGT. V lost 1 base, J lost 7 bases, and 6 bases stayed unmatched. This CDR3 is CASSEVQGAREQYF. CDR3 DNA sequence: TGTGCCAGCAGTGAAGTCCAGGGGGCGCGGGAGCAGTACTTC.

The chain links TRBV28 to TRBJ2-7; 13 nucleotides align to TRBD2. CDR3 length: 23 amino acids. CDR1 MDHEN and CDR2 SYDVKM come from the germline V gene. The trim removed 7 bases at V and 7 bases at J, leaving 34 bases unmatched. For the CDR3, the DNA is TGTGCCAGCAATCATTTGGGGCAAGCGAAAACCGGGACTAGCGGGGTTCCGATAAGGGAGCAGTACTTC. Encoded protein: CASNHLGQAKTGTSGVPIREQYF.

V is TRBV10-3 and J is TRBJ2-5; either TRBD1 or TRBD2 may supply D (5 bases each). The V gene lost 6 bases and the J gene lost 2 bases, with 10 bases spanning the gap. The CDR3 loop spans 13 amino acids. Germline-derived CDR1 and CDR2 are ENHRY and SYGVKD. For the CDR3, the DNA is TGTGCCATCAGCGGGGCGGATCAAGAGACCCAGTACTTC. Protein product: CAISGADQETQYF.

This clone has more than one count but fewer than ten. The chain is built from TRBV7-9 and TRBJ2-2; no firm D call. From germline, CDR1 is SEHNR and CDR2 FQNEAQ (reference sequence). The CDR3 is 12 amino acids. Trimming removed 6 bases at V and 1 base at J, with 3 bases between. This chain's CDR3 is CASRRNTGELFF. CDR3 bases: TGTGCCAGCAGGAGGAACACCGGGGAGCTGTTTTTT.

This clone was picked up one time. The rearrangement links TRBV29-1 to TRBJ2-3; D is possibly TRBD2 (6 bases). Between the trimmed V and J ends, which lost 8 bases and 3 bases, there was a span of 15 bases. The CDR3 is 13 amino acids. Germline V gene sequence: CDR1 SQVTM, CDR2 ANQGSEA. CDR3 sequence: CSLPGVRTDTQYF. CDR3 in DNA: TGCAGCCTACCGGGGGTAAGGACAGATACGCAGTATTTT.

In regard to this clone: This same CDR3 is encoded by further DNA sequences in the sample. The rearrangement links TRBV29-1 to TRBJ1-2; possibly TRBD1 for D (6 bases). The CDR3 consists of 11 residues. V lost 2 bases and J 8 bases, leaving 9 bases between the germline ends. From germline, CDR1 is SQVTM and CDR2 ANQGSEA. Written as DNA, the CDR3 is TGCAGCGTTGAACGCAGGGGCGGCTACACCTTC. Encoded protein: CSVERRGGYTF.

The CDR3 sequence is CSVVTGGELFF. The CDR3 DNA sequence: TGCAGCGTAGTCACAGGGGGCGAGCTGTTTTTT. The rearrangement joins TRBV29-1 to TRBJ2-2; 9 bases agree with TRBD1. Germline CDR1 reads SQVTM; CDR2 reads ANQGSEA. The CDR3 has 11 amino acids. V shed 6 bases, J shed 11 bases, and the junction held 4 bases outside the gene matches.

This chain joins TRBV30 and TRBJ2-2; either TRBD1 or TRBD2 may supply D (5 bases each). Trimming cost V 7 bases and J 7 bases, with 13 bases left between them. This CDR3 has 12 residues. Germline V CDR1 and CDR2: GTSNPN, SVGIG (reference sequence). CDR3 DNA: TGTGCCTCCCCGCTGGGGGACGGGGAGCTGTTTTTT. This encodes CASPLGDGELFF. Looking up the rest from reference TRBV30 and TRBJ2-2 gives the full variable domain: SQTIHQWPATLVQPVGSPLSLECTVEGTSNPNLYWYRQAAGRGLQLLFYSVGIGQISSEVPQNLSASRPQDRQFILSSKKLLLSDSGFYLCASPLGDGELFFGEGSRLTVL.

The chain carries TRBV13 and TRBJ2-1; D unclear. Deletions cut 10 bases from V and 10 bases from J, with 11 bases between. This CDR3 spans 10 amino acids. Germline values: CDR1 PRHDT, CDR2 FYEKMQ (reference sequence). CDR3 DNA sequence: TGTGCCACCCTAAGGGCGGAGCAGTTCTTC. Its translation is CATLRAEQFF. The variable domain in full, completed from reference TRBV13 and TRBJ2-1, reads AAGVIQSPRHLIKEKRETATLKCYPIPRHDTVYWYQQGPGQDPQFLISFYEKMQSDKGSIPDRFSAQQFSDYHSELNMSSLELGDSALYFCATLRAEQFFGPGTRLTVL.

In its sample, this clone was seen a few times. The chain employs TRBV11-2 and TRBJ2-1, with a weak D call TRBD2 (6 bases). CDR1 and CDR2 (germline): SGHAT, FQNNGV. Trimming removed 5 bases from V and 7 bases from J, with 18 bases in between. This CDR3 has 15 amino acids. CDR3 sequence (DNA): TGTGCCAGCAGCGTAGTGCCGGGAGAGATTAATGAGCAGTTCTTC. Translation gives CASSVVPGEINEQFF.

V is TRBV10-3 and J is TRBJ2-1; 12 bases match TRBD2. The ends lost 3 bases at V and 10 bases at J; junction bases unmatched: 13. CDR1 and CDR2 from the germline V gene are ENHRY and SYGVKD. This CDR3 is 17 amino acids long. CDR3 in amino acids: CAISDTERLAGVGEQFF. DNA of the CDR3: TGTGCCATCAGTGATACCGAAAGACTAGCGGGAGTGGGGGAGCAGTTCTTC.

As for this clone: The same CDR3 arises from other DNA sequences in this sample as well. The chain has TRBV9 and TRBJ2-3; TRBD1 matches at 7 bases. The CDR3 is 14 amino acids. Per the germline V gene, CDR1 is SGDLS and CDR2 is YYNGEE. The V segment lost 5 bases and the J segment 2 bases; nucleotides outside the gene matches: 5. As DNA, the CDR3 is TGTGCCAGCAGTCCCGGGACAGTCACAGATACGCAGTATTTT. This encodes CASSPGTVTDTQYF.

This chain connects TRBV2 to TRBJ2-3; no clear D. Germline-derived CDR1 and CDR2 are SNHLY and FYNNEI. The V end lost 4 bases, the J end lost 7 bases, and 21 bases lay between the germline ends. There are 16 residues in the CDR3. The CDR3 sequence is CASSASVSVVPHTQYF. The CDR3 DNA reads TGTGCCAGCAGTGCGTCGGTCAGCGTGGTACCTCATACGCAGTATTTT.

J is TRBJ2-7 and V is TRBV29-1, with D perhaps matching TRBD2 (6 bases). The CDR3 is made up of 14 amino acids. Germline lookup yields CDR1 SQVTM and CDR2 ANQGSEA. The ends were cut back, 0 bases at V and 4 bases at J, with 13 bases in the middle. The CDR3 nucleotides read TGCAGCGTTGAAGATCAATCGGAGGGTTACGAGCAGTACTTC. Its protein product is CSVEDQSEGYEQYF.